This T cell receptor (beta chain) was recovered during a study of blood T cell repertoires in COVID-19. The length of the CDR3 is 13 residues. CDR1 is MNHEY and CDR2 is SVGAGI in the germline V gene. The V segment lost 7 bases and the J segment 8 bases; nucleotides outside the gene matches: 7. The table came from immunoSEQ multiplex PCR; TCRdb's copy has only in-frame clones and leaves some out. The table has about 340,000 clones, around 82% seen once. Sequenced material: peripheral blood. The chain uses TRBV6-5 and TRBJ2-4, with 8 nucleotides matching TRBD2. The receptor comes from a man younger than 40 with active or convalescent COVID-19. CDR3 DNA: TGTGCCAGCACGGGGGGGCAAAGGTACATTCAGTACTTC. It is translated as CASTGGQRYIQYF.